The text below deals with one T cell receptor (beta chain). This sample is part of a study of long-term antiretroviral therapy in people with HIV. Background on the study: The 2015 recommendation for immediate ART came about a decade after the earliest samples.

HIV-positive participants all received treatment in the United States. Held in samples before DNA extraction were about 0.9-11 million cryopreserved PBMC. The authors ran the immunoSEQ assay, v3.0, at survey level. Only in-frame clones appear in the TCRdb table, and some are missing; sequencing was by immunoSEQ multiplex PCR. The sample has 25,000 to 40,000 clones, about 98% seen once; the top ten hold 1.9%. From germline, CDR1 is DFQATT and CDR2 SNEGSKA (reference sequence). The CDR3 has 11 amino acids. V was pared by 2 bases and J by 4 bases, with 5 bases between. This TCR was recovered from a man under 40 with HIV. Sequenced here: unsorted PBMCs, sampled 7.6 years after starting antiretroviral therapy. This rearrangement joins TRBV20-1 to TRBJ1-2, with D hard to call. The CDR3 DNA sequence: TGCAGTGCTAGATTCAGCTATGGCTACACCTTC. This gives the protein CSARFSYGYTF.